This TCR beta chain is from a study of blood T cell repertoires in COVID-19. For the study at large: T cells, B-cell-depleted T cells, or PBMCs supplied cDNA or gDNA.

The CDR3 is 13 amino acids. CDR1 and CDR2 from the germline V gene are MNHEY and SMNVEV (reference sequence). V was clipped by 5 bases and J by 7 bases, with 12 bases between them. Authors' methods: Estimated nucleated cell counts came from reference gene primer amplification. Measured with immunoSEQ multiplex PCR; TCRdb has only the in-frame clones, and not every one. That table furnishes V, J and clone size, whereas the DNA furnished D and trimming. Of about 45,000 clones detected, about nine tenths appear once; the ten largest clones hold roughly 10%. The chain employs TRBV27 and TRBJ1-5; D gene ambiguous. This clonotype originated in a human donor in a cohort sampled during active COVID-19. Input material: peripheral blood. For the CDR3, the DNA is TGTGCCAGCAGTCCGGGAGGGAGGCAGCCCCAGCATTTT. Translating gives CASSPGGRQPQHF.